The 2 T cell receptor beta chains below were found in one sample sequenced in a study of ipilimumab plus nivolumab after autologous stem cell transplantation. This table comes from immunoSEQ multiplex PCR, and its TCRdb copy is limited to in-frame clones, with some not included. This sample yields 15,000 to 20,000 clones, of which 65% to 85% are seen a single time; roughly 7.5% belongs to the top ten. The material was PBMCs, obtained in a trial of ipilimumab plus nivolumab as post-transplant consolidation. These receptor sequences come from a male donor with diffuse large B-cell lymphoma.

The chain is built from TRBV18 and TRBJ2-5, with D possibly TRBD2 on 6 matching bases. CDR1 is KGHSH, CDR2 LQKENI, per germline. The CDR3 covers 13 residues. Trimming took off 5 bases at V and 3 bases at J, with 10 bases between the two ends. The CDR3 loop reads CASSTGEKETQYF. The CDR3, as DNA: TGTGCCAGCTCAACGGGAGAGAAAGAGACCCAGTACTTC.

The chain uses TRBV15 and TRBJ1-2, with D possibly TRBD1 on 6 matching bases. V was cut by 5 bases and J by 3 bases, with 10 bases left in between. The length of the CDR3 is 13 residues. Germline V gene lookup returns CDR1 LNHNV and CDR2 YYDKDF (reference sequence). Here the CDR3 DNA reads TGTGCCACCAGCCCGGGGGCAGACTATGGCTACACCTTC. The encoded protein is CATSPGADYGYTF.